Listed below are T cell receptor beta chains from one sample, sequenced in a study of cytomegalovirus exposure and HLA in healthy donors. Measured with immunoSEQ multiplex PCR; TCRdb has only the in-frame clones, and not every one. The table shows 200,000 to 300,000 clones, with around 83% occurring only once. The sequencing input was PBMCs. The receptor source for this set is a girl aged 2-10 years in good health and CMV-seronegative. The CDR3 runs from the conserved cysteine through the conserved F or W. Fields, in order: D gene, clone size, V gene, J gene, CDR3 protein, CDR3 DNA. D genes are given only for firm matches. Only some rows state a clone size, as once, few, many or a class for expanded clones.

D: TRBD2
size: -
V: TRBV5-1
J: TRBJ2-3
CDR3: CASSGSSGGTDTQYF
DNA: TGCGCCAGCAGCGGCTCTAGCGGAGGCACAGATACGCAGTATTTT

D: -
size: -
V: TRBV4-1
J: TRBJ1-4
CDR3: CASSPSRVTTNEKLFF
DNA: TGCGCCAGCAGCCCATCCCGAGTAACAACTAATGAAAAACTGTTTTTT

D: -
size: -
V: TRBV27
J: TRBJ2-7
CDR3: CASSYAAGIPYEQYF
DNA: TGTGCCAGCAGTTATGCGGCAGGGATCCCCTACGAGCAGTACTTC

D: TRBD2
size: -
V: TRBV5-4
J: TRBJ2-3
CDR3: CASSSGLARTDTQYF
DNA: TGTGCCAGCAGCTCTGGACTAGCGAGGACAGATACGCAGTATTTT

D: -
size: -
V: TRBV21-1
J: TRBJ1-3
CDR3: CASSKLAARNTIYF
DNA: TGTGCCAGCAGCAAGCTAGCCGCTCGAAACACCATATATTTT

D: -
size: -
V: TRBV6-5
J: TRBJ2-5
CDR3: CVSSYSNRVETQYF
DNA: TGTGTCAGCAGTTACTCGAACAGGGTAGAGACCCAGTACTTC

D: -
size: -
V: TRBV6-1
J: TRBJ2-1
CDR3: CASILGLAAANEQFF
DNA: -

D: TRBD1
size: once
V: TRBV6-5
J: TRBJ1-4
CDR3: CASSHRQGSGEKLFF
DNA: TGTGCCAGCAGTCACCGACAGGGTTCGGGTGAAAAACTGTTTTTT

D: -
size: -
V: TRBV6-6
J: TRBJ1-3
CDR3: CASSLDNSGNTIYF
DNA: TGTGCCAGCAGTTTGGACAACTCTGGAAACACCATATATTTT

D: -
size: -
V: TRBV6-5
J: TRBJ1-6
CDR3: CATRGVHGSPLHF
DNA: TGTGCCACACGAGGAGTACATGGGTCACCCCTCCACTTT

D: -
size: -
V: TRBV10-3
J: TRBJ1-5
CDR3: CAISFDSSNQPQHF
DNA: TGTGCCATCAGTTTTGACAGTAGCAATCAGCCCCAGCATTTT